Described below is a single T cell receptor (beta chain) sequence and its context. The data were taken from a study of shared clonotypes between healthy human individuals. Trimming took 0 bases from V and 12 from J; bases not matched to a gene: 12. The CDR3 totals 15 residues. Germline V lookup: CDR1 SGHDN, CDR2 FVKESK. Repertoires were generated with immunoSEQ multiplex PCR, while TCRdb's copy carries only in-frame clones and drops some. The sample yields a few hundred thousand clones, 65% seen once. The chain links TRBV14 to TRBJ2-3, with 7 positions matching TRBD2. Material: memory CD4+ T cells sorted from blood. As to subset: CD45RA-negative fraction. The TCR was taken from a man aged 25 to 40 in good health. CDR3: CASSQEAPGLLPQYF. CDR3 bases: TGTGCCAGCAGCCAAGAGGCCCCGGGACTACTTCCCCAGTATTTT.